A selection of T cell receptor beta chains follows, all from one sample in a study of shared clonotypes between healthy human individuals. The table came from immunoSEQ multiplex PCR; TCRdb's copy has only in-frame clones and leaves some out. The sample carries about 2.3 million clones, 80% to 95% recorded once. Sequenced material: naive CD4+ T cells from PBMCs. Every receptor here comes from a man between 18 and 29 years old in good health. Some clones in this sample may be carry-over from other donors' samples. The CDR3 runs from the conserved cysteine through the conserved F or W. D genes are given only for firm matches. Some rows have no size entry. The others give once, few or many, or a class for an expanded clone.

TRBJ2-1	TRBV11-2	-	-	TGTGCCAGCAGCCGAGGAAACACCCTCTCGGACAATGAGCAGTTCTTC	CASSRGNTLSDNEQFF
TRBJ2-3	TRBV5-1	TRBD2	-	TGCGCCAGCAGCAGGATACGGGAGGGGGCAGATACGCAGTATTTT	CASSRIREGADTQYF
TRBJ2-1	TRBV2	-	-	TGTGCCAGCAGTGTCGGGCTCGCGGGGACCGACAATGAGCAGTTCTTC	CASSVGLAGTDNEQFF
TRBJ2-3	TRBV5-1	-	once	TGCGCCAGCAGCGGCGGCGCCACAGATACGCAGTATTTT	CASSGGATDTQYF
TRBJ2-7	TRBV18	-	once	TGTGCCACAACCGCAGCCAGCTCCTACGAGCAGTACTTC	CATTAASSYEQYF
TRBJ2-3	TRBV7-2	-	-	TGTGCCAGCAGCTTAGGGATGTTCACAGATACGCAGTATTTT	CASSLGMFTDTQYF
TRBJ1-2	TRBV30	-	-	TGTGCCTGGGGGGCCGGCTATGGCTACACCTTC	CAWGAGYGYTF
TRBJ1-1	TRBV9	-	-	TGTGCCAGCAGCGTAGATCTGGGGGCGGTTACTGAAGCTTTCTTT	CASSVDLGAVTEAFF
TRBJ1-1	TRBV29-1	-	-	TGCAGCGTTGGACGGCCCATGAACACTGAAGCTTTCTTT	CSVGRPMNTEAFF
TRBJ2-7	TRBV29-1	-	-	TGCAGCGCTACCCGAGGATACGAGCAGTACTTC	CSATRGYEQYF
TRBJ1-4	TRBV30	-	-	TGTGCCTGGAGTACCAACGGCGAAAAACTGTTTTTT	CAWSTNGEKLFF
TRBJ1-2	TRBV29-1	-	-	TGCAGCGTTGAAGATGACGCTGCGGATGGCTACACCTTC	CSVEDDAADGYTF
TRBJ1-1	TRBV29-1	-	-	TGCAGCGTTGTACACGGGCTTTCGAACACTGAAGCTTTCTTT	CSVVHGLSNTEAFF
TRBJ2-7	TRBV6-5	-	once	TGTGCCAGCAGGGGGAATTCCTACGAGCAGTACTTC	CASRGNSYEQYF
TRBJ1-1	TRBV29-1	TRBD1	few	TGCAGCGGCCGGGACAGCTTAATGAACACTGAAGCTTTCTTT	CSGRDSLMNTEAFF
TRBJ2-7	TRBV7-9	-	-	TGTGCCAGCAGCACGACAGTTTCCTACGAGCAGTACTTC	CASSTTVSYEQYF
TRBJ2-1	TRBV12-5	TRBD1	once	TGTGCTAGCAAGGACAGGGGAGAACATGAGCAGTTCTTC	CASKDRGEHEQFF
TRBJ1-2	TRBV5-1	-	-	TGCGCCAGCACCCCCGCGGACAGCTATGGCTACACCTTC	CASTPADSYGYTF
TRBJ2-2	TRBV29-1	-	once	TGCAGCAAATGGGCGAGGGGGGGCACCGGGGAGCTGTTTTTT	CSKWARGGTGELFF
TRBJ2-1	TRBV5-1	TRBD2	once	TGCGCCAGCAGCTTGACAAACACAGGACTAGCGGCAGACAATGAGCAGTTCTTC	CASSLTNTGLAADNEQFF
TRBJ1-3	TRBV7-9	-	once	TGTGCCAGCAGCTTACATGGGTCTGGAAACACCATATATTTT	CASSLHGSGNTIYF
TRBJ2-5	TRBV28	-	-	TGTGCCAGCAGGCTTACTCCACAGACCTGGGGCCAAGAGACCCAGTACTTC	CASRLTPQTWGQETQYF
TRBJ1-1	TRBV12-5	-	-	TGTGCTAGTGGTTTGGTGTATCGGGGGGCTGCTGAAGCTTTCTTT	CASGLVYRGAAEAFF
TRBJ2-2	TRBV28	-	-	TGTGCCAGCAGTTTATCGTGGCAGGGGAATACCGGGGAGCTGTTTTTT	CASSLSWQGNTGELFF
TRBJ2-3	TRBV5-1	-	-	TGCGCCAGCAACACGGAGGCCGGCACAGATACGCAGTATTTT	CASNTEAGTDTQYF
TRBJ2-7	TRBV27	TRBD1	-	TGTGCCAGCAGTACTTACGGGACAGGGAGTGACGAGCAGTACTTC	CASSTYGTGSDEQYF
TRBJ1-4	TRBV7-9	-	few	TGTGCCAGCAAACTAGGGGAGGAAAAACTGTTTTTT	CASKLGEEKLFF